Following are 25 T cell receptor beta chains from one sample sequenced in a study of cytomegalovirus exposure and HLA in healthy donors. The PCR was carried out with 60 Vbeta primers and 13 Jbeta primers. The protocol was immunoSEQ multiplex PCR, while the TCRdb copy is restricted to in-frame clones and leaves out a portion. Of 150,000 to 190,000 clones listed, roughly 82% are singletons. Sequenced input: PBMCs. Source of these receptors: a woman between 50 and 59 years old in good health and CMV-seropositive.

This clone appeared a few times. This chain uses TRBV27 with TRBJ2-1, with TRBD1 as a possible D gene (5 bases). The germline V gene encodes CDR1 MNHEY and CDR2 SMNVEV (reference sequence). V was shortened by 9 bases and J by 0 bases, with 12 bases between the two germline ends. The CDR3 totals 14 residues. CDR3 DNA: TGTGCCAGTGCTGGGGCGAGCTCCTACAATGAGCAGTTCTTC. The encoded protein is CASAGASSYNEQFF.

The J gene is TRBJ2-7, the V gene TRBV7-2; 12 nucleotides align to TRBD2. The trim removed 4 bases at V and 5 bases at J, leaving 12 bases unmatched. Per germline, CDR1 SGHTA and CDR2 FQGNSA. The CDR3 runs 17 residues. The CDR3 spells CASSSSGLAGLLHEQYF. The DNA of the CDR3 is TGTGCCAGCAGCTCCTCAGGACTAGCGGGACTCCTACACGAGCAGTACTTC. Complete variable domain (other parts from reference TRBV7-2 and TRBJ2-7): GAGVSQSPSNKVTEKGKDVELRCDPISGHTALYWYRQSLGQGLEFLIYFQGNSAPDKSGLPSDRFSAERTGGSVSTLTIQRTQQEDSAVYLCASSSSGLAGLLHEQYFGPGTRLTVT.

This clone was seen just once. This chain joins TRBV2 and TRBJ2-5, with D tentatively TRBD1 (5 bases). The germline V gene has CDR1 SNHLY and CDR2 FYNNEI. The length of the CDR3 is 13 residues. V dropped 6 bases and J dropped 5 bases, with 13 bases sitting between them. Written as DNA, the CDR3 is TGTGCCAGCAGCAGGGTATCGGGTGAGACCCAGTACTTC. Translating it yields CASSRVSGETQYF.

This clone appeared once. This chain connects TRBV7-2 to TRBJ1-5; 8 bases are a match to TRBD1. Unmatched junction bases numbered 2, after V lost 3 bases and J lost 4 bases. The CDR3 is 14 residues long. Germline CDR1 is SGHTA and CDR2 is FQGNSA. CDR3 in DNA: TGTGCCAGCAGCTTCCGGGACAGGAATCAGCCCCAGCATTTT. Its protein product is CASSFRDRNQPQHF.

The V and J genes are TRBV4-2 and TRBJ2-1; 14 nucleotides align to TRBD2. Trimming took 2 bases from V and 9 from J; bases not matched to a gene: 6. The CDR3 has 16 residues. The germline gives CDR1 LGHNA, CDR2 YNFKEQ. Here the CDR3 reads CASSQQTSGGVFEQFF. CDR3 sequence (DNA): TGTGCCAGCAGCCAACAGACTAGCGGGGGGGTTTTTGAGCAGTTCTTC.

The chain is built from TRBV6-1 and TRBJ2-3, with D hard to call. The CDR3 spans 11 residues. Trimming removed 6 bases at V and 5 bases at J, with 6 bases between. Per germline, CDR1 MNHNS and CDR2 SASEGT. In nucleotides, the CDR3 is TGTGCCAGCAGCAGACTAGATACGCAGTATTTT. This encodes CASSRLDTQYF.

The chain is built from TRBV5-6 and TRBJ2-1, with D maybe TRBD2 (5 bases). Germline CDR1 SGHDT, CDR2 YYEEEE. The V end was cut by 0 bases, the J end by 8 bases, with 12 bases between. The CDR3 runs to 14 residues. The DNA of the CDR3 is TGTGCCAGCAGCTTGGGTACGGGGTCAGATGAGCAGTTCTTC. Translated, it gives CASSLGTGSDEQFF.

The V gene is TRBV21-1, the J gene TRBJ1-5. TRBV21-1 corresponds to a pseudogene. The CDR3 spans 17 residues. CDR3 sequence reads: CASSKGKEGEFNQPQHF. In DNA, the CDR3 is TGTGCCAGCAGCAAAGGGAAAGAGGGAGAATTTAATCAGCCCCAGCATTTT.

The chain employs TRBV11-2 and TRBJ2-1; D is perhaps TRBD1 (6 bases). The CDR3 sequence is 14 residues long. CDR1 and CDR2 from the germline V gene are SGHAT and FQNNGV. Trimming removed 3 bases at V and 2 bases at J, with 8 bases between. The CDR3 bases are TGTGCCAGCAGCTTTGGGGGCACCTACAATGAGCAGTTCTTC. Translating gives CASSFGGTYNEQFF.

The sample holds one count of this clone. The chain carries TRBV5-4 and TRBJ2-2; TRBD1 matches at 8 bases. Germline CDR1 and CDR2: SGHNT and YYREEE (reference sequence). V was clipped by 4 bases and J by 5 bases; unmatched bases: 7. This CDR3 is 15 amino acids long. CDR3 loop: CASSTRTGRTGELFF. In DNA form, the CDR3 reads TGTGCCAGCAGCACTCGGACAGGGAGAACCGGGGAGCTGTTTTTT.

This sequence joins TRBV30 and TRBJ1-1, with D perhaps matching TRBD1 (6 bases). V dropped 3 bases and J dropped 0 bases, with 17 bases sitting between them. Germline CDR1 and CDR2: GTSNPN and SVGIG (reference sequence). This CDR3 is built from 16 residues. The DNA of the CDR3 is TGTGCCTGGAGACGAAGGGGGGGCGTGGTGAACACTGAAGCTTTCTTT. It yields the protein CAWRRRGGVVNTEAFF.

V gene TRBV7-9 combines with J gene TRBJ2-4, with TRBD1 matching 8 bases. V lost 5 bases, J lost 4 bases, and 10 bases stayed unmatched. The CDR3 length is 16 residues. CDR1 is SEHNR, CDR2 FQNEAQ, per germline (reference sequence). Written as DNA, the CDR3 is TGTGCCAGCAGCGCCCGACAGGGGACGGGAAAAAACATTCAGTACTTC. As protein: CASSARQGTGKNIQYF.

This chain links TRBV11-2 with TRBJ2-7; TRBD2 might be the D (6 bases). Trimming took 1 base from V and 6 from J, leaving 10 bases between them. This CDR3 region has 13 residues. Per the germline V gene, CDR1 is SGHAT and CDR2 is FQNNGV. The CDR3 DNA reads as TGTGCCAGCAGCTTAGTCACGGGGGTCGAGCAGTACTTC. Its translation: CASSLVTGVEQYF.

This clone has more than one count but fewer than ten. The chain combines TRBV28 with TRBJ1-1, with a tentative D call TRBD1 (5 bases). This CDR3 spans 14 amino acids. The V gene's germline CDR1 is MDHEN and CDR2 SYDVKM. Between the trimmed V and J ends, which lost 2 bases and 3 bases, there was a span of 10 bases. CDR3 sequence (DNA): TGTGCCAGCAGTTTAGCGGACACCTACACTGAAGCTTTCTTT. It yields the protein CASSLADTYTEAFF.

V and J are TRBV27 and TRBJ2-1, with D maybe TRBD2 (5 bases). The CDR3 contains 15 residues. Germline loops: CDR1 MNHEY, CDR2 SMNVEV (reference sequence). V lost 6 bases to trimming and J lost 5 bases, with 17 bases between them. The CDR3 loop reads CASRGGPWLNNEQFF. The CDR3 DNA follows: TGTGCCAGCAGGGGCGGGCCTTGGCTTAACAATGAGCAGTTCTTC.

CDR3 in amino acids: CASSLEVGTGKAFF. The DNA for the CDR3 is TGTGCCAGCAGCTTAGAGGTGGGGACAGGGAAAGCTTTCTTT. V usage is TRBV7-9 and J usage is TRBJ1-1, with 9 bases aligning to TRBD1. CDR3 length: 14 amino acids. V shed 1 base, J shed 9 bases, and the junction held 6 bases outside the gene matches. Germline V gene data show CDR1 as SEHNR and CDR2 as FQNEAQ (reference sequence).

V gene TRBV7-8 combines with J gene TRBJ1-2, with D possibly being TRBD1 (5 bases). The CDR3 runs 17 residues. Trimming pared 5 bases from V and 6 bases from J, leaving 25 bases between. Germline V gives CDR1 SGHVS, CDR2 FQNEAQ. The CDR3 DNA sequence: TGTGCCAGCAGCGAAGCAGGATCAGGGTCTCTAACTAATGGCTACACCTTC. Translating gives CASSEAGSGSLTNGYTF.

This sequence joins TRBV30 and TRBJ1-6; D might be TRBD1 (5 bases). The CDR3 loop spans 17 amino acids. V lost 0 bases, J lost 7 bases, and 19 bases lay in between. The germline CDR1 and CDR2 sequences are GTSNPN and SVGIG (reference sequence). CDR3 sequence: CAWSVLQGGVGNSPLHF. In DNA, the CDR3 is TGTGCCTGGAGTGTTTTGCAGGGTGGCGTGGGGAATTCACCCCTCCACTTT. The whole variable domain, filled in from reference TRBV30 and TRBJ1-6, reads SQTIHQWPATLVQPVGSPLSLECTVEGTSNPNLYWYRQAAGRGLQLLFYSVGIGQISSEVPQNLSASRPQDRQFILSSKKLLLSDSGFYLCAWSVLQGGVGNSPLHFGNGTRLTVT.

The rearrangement links TRBV6-1 to TRBJ2-3; 10 bases are shared with TRBD2. In germline, CDR1 is MNHNS, CDR2 SASEGT. Losses at the gene ends were 4 bases for V and 3 bases for J; bases not matched to a gene: 13. The CDR3 length is 18 residues. The CDR3 here is CASSVLAGANRRTDTQYF. CDR3 nucleotides: TGTGCCAGCAGTGTTCTAGCGGGGGCCAACCGTCGAACAGATACGCAGTATTTT.

V and J are TRBV15 and TRBJ2-2; no clear D gene. V lost 0 bases to trimming and J lost 8 bases, with 4 bases between them. The CDR3 sequence is 12 residues long. In germline, CDR1 is LNHNV, CDR2 YYDKDF (reference sequence). CDR3 in amino acids: CATSRESGELFF. The DNA for the CDR3 is TGTGCCACCAGCAGAGAGTCAGGGGAGCTGTTTTTT.

Notes on this clone: Sequence at one end of the junction differs from germline and may be a read error. J is TRBJ2-3 and V is TRBV2; the D gene is possibly TRBD1 (6 bases). There are 14 residues in the CDR3. The germline V gene encodes CDR1 SNHLY and CDR2 FYNNEI. The CDR3 DNA is TGTGCCAGCAGCAGGACAGAAAGCATAGATACGCAGTATTTT. Protein sequence: CASSRTESIDTQYF.

This chain connects TRBV7-6 to TRBJ1-1; 8 bases map to TRBD1. This CDR3 has 15 residues. Trimming took 4 bases from V and 4 from J; bases not matched to a gene: 8. Looked up from germline, CDR1 is SGHVS and CDR2 is FNYEAQ. CDR3 amino acids: CASSSRGQAATEAFF. The CDR3 DNA reads TGTGCCAGCAGCTCAAGGGGACAGGCCGCCACTGAAGCTTTCTTT.

The V call is TRBV25-1, the J call TRBJ1-6; 7 nucleotides match TRBD1. Trimming removed 2 bases from V and 9 bases from J; junction bases left unmatched: 10. The CDR3 is 16 amino acids. Germline V CDR1 and CDR2: MGHDK, SYGVNS. The CDR3 coding sequence is TGTGCCAGCAGTGAAACCTCCTCGGGACAGTTTTCACCCCTCCACTTT. Translated, it gives CASSETSSGQFSPLHF.

The chain has TRBV5-1 and TRBJ2-5; 8 nucleotides align to TRBD1. The V segment lost 0 bases and the J segment 2 bases; nucleotides outside the gene matches: 0. The CDR3 has 14 residues. Germline V CDR1 and CDR2: SGHRS, YFSETQ. CDR3 residues: CASSLGTGQETQYF. CDR3 DNA: TGCGCCAGCAGCTTGGGGACAGGGCAAGAGACCCAGTACTTC. Full variable domain (missing parts from reference TRBV5-1 and TRBJ2-5): KAGVTQTPRYLIKTRGQQVTLSCSPISGHRSVSWYQQTPGQGLQFLFEYFSETQRNKGNFPGRFSGRQFSNSRSEMNVSTLELGDSALYLCASSLGTGQETQYFGPGTRLLVL.

As for this clone: Other DNA sequences within the sample encode an identical CDR3. The V and J genes are TRBV7-9 and TRBJ1-1; D gene uncertain. Trimming cost V 3 bases and J 1 base, with 6 bases left between them. Germline CDR1 and CDR2: SEHNR and FQNEAQ (reference sequence). The CDR3 contains 13 residues. DNA of the CDR3: TGTGCCAGCAGCTTGGGCGAGAACACTGAAGCTTTCTTT. It translates to CASSLGENTEAFF.